This T cell receptor beta chain was sequenced in a study of blood T cells in healthy people across ages. Drawing of peripheral blood yielded about 9.7 milliliters from each donor. Germline-derived CDR1 and CDR2 are DFQATT and SNEGSKA (reference sequence). The CDR3 extends over 13 amino acids. PCR was performed a second time for about 7 to 12 cycles using a sample-barcoded 5' primer and a J-beta primer mix. With 12 random nucleotides, a template-switch adaptor tagged each individual cDNA molecule. TCRdb processed the 5' RACE reads anew with MiXCR; each CDR3 protein has one entry. The data contain about 720,000 distinct CDR3 sequences, about 25% of them seen just once; the ten biggest clones take up 3.7%. Overall study findings and caveats: Aged donors had fewer naive CD4+ cells and lower diversity than long-lived donors.

In this sample, this clonotype turned up a few times. Its target is not known. These data also formed part of another study, on T cells of mothers and their children.

What was sequenced was blood. V and J are TRBV20-1 and TRBJ2-5; D not resolved. This TCR was sampled from a boy between 10 and 17 years old in good health. CDR3 DNA: TGCGCCTTGATAGGGCACTACCAAGAGACCCAGTACTTC. Translating it yields CALIGHYQETQYF.